This T cell receptor (beta chain) is drawn from a study of spatial heterogeneity in lung cancer. By share, this clonotype counts as medium-sized. What it recognizes is unknown. This beta chain lies outside the target of a library built for alpha chains; its clone size means little. The time point is: sample taken at primary tumor resection. Sequencing was performed on whole RNA extracted from tumor and nontumor lung tissue, or from frozen PBMC, and the material was left unsorted. Every TCR cDNA molecule bore a unique molecular identifier. Using its own MiXCR run on the 5' RACE reads, TCRdb lists one record per CDR3 protein. The table has approximately 16,000 distinct CDR3 sequences, approximately 6.5% seen once; the top ten hold about 19%. Trimming stripped 0 bases from V and 4 bases from J, with 9 bases between. The CDR3 contains 14 residues. Germline V gene sequence: CDR1 SGHRS, CDR2 YFSETQ. Study observations and caveats: One measure, the expanded intratumoral alpha and beta TCR count, tracked tumor mutation counts.

V is TRBV5-1 and J is TRBJ2-3; tentatively, D is TRBD2 (6 bases). The TCR sequence derives from a female donor with early-stage non-small cell lung cancer. Sequenced here: lung tumor tissue, sampled at surgery. The CDR3 DNA follows: TGCGCCAGCAGCTTGGACGGGAGCGCAGATACGCAGTATTTT. It translates to CASSLDGSADTQYF.